This is a list of T cell receptor beta chains from one sample in a study of human T cells and chemical hapten exposure. A single record per CDR3 protein comes from TCRdb applying MiXCR to the RACE reads. The repertoire holds tens of thousands of distinct CDR3 sequences, with roughly 7.2% as singletons. Sequenced material: whole blood, taken in connection with sensitization to the hapten diphenylcyclopropenone (DPC). All receptors come from a woman aged 25-40 years with alopecia areata. Some clones in this sample may be carry-over from other donors' samples. Both conserved end residues are part of each CDR3. A D gene is named only where the DNA matches it firmly. Size values are once, few and many counts, or a class for expanded clones, and some rows have none.

clone size,D gene,J gene,V gene,CDR3 protein,CDR3 DNA
-,-,TRBJ2-3,TRBV6-5,CASSYRVSTDTQYF,TGTGCCAGCAGTTACAGGGTTAGCACAGATACGCAGTATTTT
-,TRBD1,TRBJ2-3,TRBV5-1,CATQVGQGPDTQYF,TGCGCCACTCAAGTAGGACAGGGACCAGATACGCAGTATTTT
-,-,TRBJ1-1,TRBV29-1,CSGRYTLNTEAFF,TGCAGCGGGCGGTACACCTTGAACACTGAAGCTTTCTTT
-,-,TRBJ2-7,TRBV3-1,CASSQVEAKQYF,TGTGCCAGCAGCCAAGTTGAGGCAAAGCAGTACTTC
-,TRBD1,TRBJ1-1,TRBV11-3,CASSLESPGGRNTEAFF,TGTGCCAGCAGCCTAGAATCCCCAGGGGGCAGGAACACTGAAGCTTTCTTT
few,-,TRBJ2-5,TRBV7-7,CASSSSPGQETQYF,TGTGCTAGCAGCTCGAGCCCAGGGCAAGAGACCCAGTACTTC
few,-,TRBJ2-1,TRBV12-3/TRBV12-4,CASSLAGDAEQFF,TGTGCCAGCAGTTTAGCAGGGGATGCTGAGCAGTTCTTC
-,-,TRBJ2-3,TRBV14,CASSQERQDTIRTDTQYF,TGTGCCAGCAGCCAAGAACGACAGGACACTATCCGTACAGATACGCAGTATTTT
few,TRBD1,TRBJ1-1,TRBV7-3,CASSPGQVRSTEAFF,TGTGCCAGCAGCCCCGGACAGGTGCGGAGCACTGAAGCTTTCTTT
many,-,TRBJ1-2,TRBV4-1,CASSQGEQGWYGYTF,TGCGCCAGCAGCCAAGGAGAGCAGGGGTGGTATGGCTACACCTTC
many,TRBD1,TRBJ1-1,TRBV5-1,CASRFTGGTEAFF,TGCGCCAGCAGGTTCACAGGGGGCACTGAAGCTTTCTTT
-,-,TRBJ1-5,TRBV6-5,CASSYYQPQHF,TGTGCCAGCAGTTATTATCAGCCCCAGCATTTT
few,TRBD1,TRBJ2-7,TRBV6-1,CASSAGQVRGGSEYF,TGTGCCAGCAGTGCGGGACAGGTACGAGGTGGGTCGGAGTACTTC
few,TRBD2,TRBJ2-1,TRBV5-1,CASSLTSGGPGYEQFF,TGCGCCAGCAGCTTGACTAGCGGGGGGCCGGGGTATGAGCAGTTCTTC
-,TRBD2,TRBJ2-5,TRBV19,CASSSTPQSSGAETQYF,TGTGCCAGTAGTTCGACCCCTCAATCTAGCGGAGCGGAGACCCAGTACTTC
few,TRBD2,TRBJ2-3,TRBV24-1,CATSVGGLAATDTQYF,TGTGCCACCAGTGTGGGAGGACTAGCCGCCACAGATACGCAGTATTTT
many,TRBD1,TRBJ1-4,TRBV20-1,CSAQLGQATNEKLFF,TGCAGTGCTCAGCTAGGACAGGCAACTAATGAAAAACTGTTTTTT
-,-,TRBJ1-1,TRBV6-5,CASSYSGILEAFF,TGTGCCAGCAGTTACTCAGGGATCCTTGAAGCTTTCTTT
-,-,TRBJ1-1,TRBV5-1,CASSYGTNELEAFF,TGCGCCAGCAGCTACGGGACGAACGAGTTGGAAGCTTTCTTT
few,TRBD1,TRBJ1-5,TRBV2,CASSDQGGGNQPQHF,TGTGCCAGCAGTGACCAGGGGGGTGGCAATCAGCCCCAGCATTTT
few,-,TRBJ2-7,TRBV5-1,CASSLQGPSYEQYF,TGCGCCAGCAGCTTGCAGGGCCCATCCTACGAGCAGTACTTC
many,TRBD2,TRBJ2-7,TRBV20-1,CSGWRGGAYEQYF,TGCAGTGGGTGGCGGGGGGGTGCCTACGAGCAGTACTTC
few,TRBD1,TRBJ1-4,TRBV5-1,CASSFQGTVNEKLFF,TGCGCCAGCAGCTTCCAAGGGACAGTCAATGAAAAACTGTTTTTT
few,-,TRBJ1-5,TRBV29-1,CSVGGAGQPQHF,TGCAGCGTTGGGGGGGCTGGTCAGCCCCAGCATTTT
many,-,TRBJ2-1,TRBV6-6,CASSPKDEQFF,TGTGCCAGCAGCCCTAAAGATGAGCAGTTCTTC
few,TRBD2,TRBJ2-7,TRBV12-3/TRBV12-4,CASSFPASGVYEQYF,TGTGCCAGCAGTTTCCCGGCTAGCGGGGTGTACGAGCAGTACTTC
many,-,TRBJ2-3,TRBV5-6,CASSSGLGDTQYF,TGTGCCAGCAGCTCAGGGTTAGGGGATACGCAGTATTTT
many,TRBD2,TRBJ2-3,TRBV20-1,CSASPSGDLTQYF,TGCAGTGCTAGCCCTAGCGGGGACCTAACGCAGTATTTT
few,-,TRBJ1-1,TRBV6-1,CASSVKQMNTEAFF,TGTGCCAGCAGTGTTAAACAGATGAACACTGAAGCTTTCTTT
-,TRBD2,TRBJ2-1,TRBV5-1,CASSILAGAYNEQFF,TGCGCCAGCAGCATACTAGCGGGGGCCTACAATGAGCAGTTCTTC
medium-sized,-,TRBJ2-1,TRBV7-2,CASSLEASEQFF,TGTGCCAGCAGCTTAGAGGCTAGTGAGCAGTTCTTC
few,-,TRBJ2-7,TRBV20-1,CSARSGTAIYEQYF,TGCAGTGCTAGATCCGGGACGGCTATCTACGAGCAGTACTTC
many,-,TRBJ1-2,TRBV6-6,CASISPNEWTENYGYTF,TGTGCCAGCATCTCCCCGAATGAATGGACAGAAAATTATGGCTACACCTTC
many,TRBD2,TRBJ2-7,TRBV7-2,CASSRTSGVYEQYF,TGTGCCAGCAGTCGGACTAGCGGGGTCTACGAGCAGTACTTC
many,-,TRBJ2-7,TRBV5-1,CASSLAGRQGSHEQYF,TGCGCCAGCAGCTTGGCTGGTCGGCAGGGGTCCCACGAGCAGTACTTC
many,TRBD1,TRBJ2-7,TRBV20-1,CSATWDRPSGEQYF,TGCAGTGCCACCTGGGACAGGCCCTCGGGGGAGCAGTACTTC
many,-,TRBJ2-3,TRBV2,CASRASTDTQYF,TGTGCCAGCAGGGCTAGCACAGATACGCAGTATTTT
many,-,TRBJ2-5,TRBV7-9,CASSLTQETQYF,TGTGCCAGCAGCTTAACCCAAGAGACCCAGTACTTC
-,TRBD1,TRBJ1-3,TRBV6-6,CASRATGGSGNTIYF,TGTGCCAGCAGAGCAACAGGGGGCTCTGGAAACACCATATATTTT
-,-,TRBJ2-1,TRBV6-1,CASRLLALVFSYNEQFF,TGTGCCAGCAGGCTATTAGCCCTGGTCTTCTCCTACAATGAGCAGTTCTTC
many,-,TRBJ2-6,TRBV12-3/TRBV12-4,CASSLGVSGANVLTF,TGTGCCAGCAGTTTGGGGGTCTCTGGGGCCAACGTCCTGACTTTC
many,TRBD1,TRBJ1-2,TRBV29-1,CSVENWAGTGAPDGYTF,TGCAGCGTTGAAAATTGGGCCGGGACAGGGGCGCCGGATGGCTACACCTTC
few,TRBD1,TRBJ1-3,TRBV18,CASSNRLAGTGPDSGNTIYF,TGTGCCAGCTCCAACCGTCTAGCCGGGACAGGGCCCGACTCTGGAAACACCATATATTTT
many,-,TRBJ2-1,TRBV5-5,CATRGVGNRVYNEQFF,TGTGCCACCCGGGGAGTTGGAAACAGGGTCTACAATGAGCAGTTCTTC
many,TRBD1,TRBJ1-2,TRBV11-2,CASSPGQDYGYTF,TGTGCCAGCAGCCCCGGACAGGACTATGGCTACACCTTC
many,TRBD1,TRBJ2-3,TRBV18,CASSPSDRGPDTQYF,TGTGCCAGCTCACCCTCGGACAGGGGGCCAGATACGCAGTATTTT
many,-,TRBJ1-1,TRBV11-2,CASQVLRGNTEAFF,TGTGCCAGCCAAGTACTCAGGGGAAACACTGAAGCTTTCTTT
many,-,TRBJ2-3,TRBV6-6,CASSYSFSADTQYF,TGTGCCAGCAGTTACTCGTTTTCTGCAGATACGCAGTATTTT
-,-,TRBJ1-2,TRBV3-1,CGSSQDIGGYGYTF,TGTGGCAGCAGCCAAGATATCGGCGGCTATGGCTACACCTTC
many,-,TRBJ2-2,TRBV6-5,CASSYSPGWTGELFF,TGTGCCAGCAGTTATTCCCCGGGTTGGACCGGGGAGCTGTTTTTT
few,-,TRBJ2-1,TRBV5-1,CASSFSRAGDNEQFF,TGCGCCAGCAGCTTCTCACGAGCGGGTGACAATGAGCAGTTCTTC
few,-,TRBJ1-5,TRBV5-1,CASSLGPTGNQPQHF,TGCGCCAGCAGCTTGGGACCCACGGGGAATCAGCCCCAGCATTTT
few,-,TRBJ2-7,TRBV29-1,CSVLTGRSYEQYF,TGCAGCGTCCTAACGGGACGCTCCTACGAGCAGTACTTC
many,TRBD1,TRBJ2-3,TRBV7-9,CASSFWTGGSDTQYF,TGTGCCAGCAGCTTTTGGACAGGGGGCTCAGATACGCAGTATTTT
few,-,TRBJ2-1,TRBV10-3,CAISDARGANEQFF,TGTGCCATCAGTGACGCCCGGGGGGCTAATGAGCAGTTCTTC
few,-,TRBJ1-1,TRBV6-6,CATVLNWAFF,TGTGCCACCGTGCTGAACTGGGCTTTCTTT
many,TRBD1,TRBJ2-5,TRBV5-1,CASRWDRLQETQYF,TGCGCCAGCAGATGGGACAGGCTCCAAGAGACCCAGTACTTC
many,-,TRBJ2-7,TRBV3-1,CASSQISPGGAHGSFSYEQYF,TGTGCCAGCAGCCAAATATCACCCGGAGGGGCCCACGGATCTTTCTCCTACGAGCAGTACTTC